One and the same sample provided the 16 T cell receptor beta chains below, sequenced in a study of shared clonotypes between healthy human individuals. Sequencing was performed with immunoSEQ multiplex PCR; in TCRdb, only in-frame clones are kept and a portion is missing. In the table there are fewer than 1.8 million clones, about 98.5% of which are singletons. Sequencing was done on a sample of naive CD4+ T cells sorted from blood. Subset reported: CD45RA+ positively selected. The receptors come from a man aged 25 to 40 in good health.

The rearrangement links TRBV19 to TRBJ2-7; no clear D. The V end lost 6 bases, the J end lost 6 bases, and 21 bases lay between the germline ends. This CDR3 contains 15 residues. Germline-derived CDR1 and CDR2 are LNHDA and SQIVND (reference sequence). For the CDR3, the DNA is TGTGCCAGTAGCGTTCAAACAAACCCCATCTCCGAGCAGTACTTC. Its protein is CASSVQTNPISEQYF. Using reference TRBV19 and TRBJ2-7 for the parts outside the CDR3, the full variable domain is DGGITQSPKYLFRKEGQNVTLSCEQNLNHDAMYWYRQDPGQGLRLIYYSQIVNDFQKGDIAEGYSVSREKKESFPLTVTSAQKNPTAFYLCASSVQTNPISEQYFGPGTRLTVT.

This chain links TRBV28 with TRBJ1-1, with a weak D call TRBD1 (5 bases). Trimming stripped 4 bases from V and 0 bases from J, with 12 bases between. Germline loops: CDR1 MDHEN, CDR2 SYDVKM. This CDR3 has 15 amino acids. CDR3 region: CASSSWDGLNTEAFF. The CDR3 DNA sequence: TGTGCCAGCAGTTCCTGGGACGGCCTGAACACTGAAGCTTTCTTT.

The rearrangement links TRBV6-5 to TRBJ2-7; tentative D call: TRBD2 (6 bases). The V end lost 0 bases, the J end lost 1 base, and 10 bases lay between the germline ends. CDR3 length: 15 residues. Germline CDR1 reads MNHEY; CDR2 reads SVGAGI. The DNA of the CDR3 is TGTGCCAGCAGTTACTCGATGGGGGGTTCCTACGAGCAGTACTTC. Translated, it gives CASSYSMGGSYEQYF.

The chain couples TRBV6-5 to TRBJ1-2; 8 nucleotides align to TRBD1. The ends lost 0 bases at V and 0 bases at J; junction bases unmatched: 0. Germline loops: CDR1 MNHEY, CDR2 SVGAGI. The CDR3 totals 15 residues. CDR3 region: CASSYSTGANYGYTF. DNA of the CDR3: TGTGCCAGCAGTTACTCGACAGGGGCTAACTATGGCTACACCTTC.

J is TRBJ2-1 and V is TRBV27; a weak D match, TRBD2 (5 bases). The ends were cut back, 5 bases at V and 10 bases at J, with 15 bases in the middle. The CDR3 runs to 13 residues. Looked up from germline, CDR1 is MNHEY and CDR2 is SMNVEV (reference sequence). In DNA, the CDR3 is TGTGCCAGCAGTCTTGACCCGGGAAAGGAGCAGTTCTTC. It translates to CASSLDPGKEQFF.

The chain couples TRBV27 to TRBJ2-7, with D possibly matching TRBD2 (7 bases). Germline V gene lookup returns CDR1 MNHEY and CDR2 SMNVEV (reference sequence). Trimming cost V 6 bases and J 2 bases, with 14 bases left between them. The CDR3 contains 14 residues. CDR3: CASRFGGGPYEQYF. CDR3 DNA: TGTGCCAGCAGATTCGGCGGGGGCCCCTACGAGCAGTACTTC.

The J gene is TRBJ2-1, the V gene TRBV7-9; TRBD2 might be the D (5 bases). Germline CDR1 and CDR2: SEHNR and FQNEAQ (reference sequence). Deletions cut 5 bases from V and 7 bases from J, with 24 bases between. This CDR3 has 17 residues. CDR3 sequence (DNA): TGTGCCAGCAGCCCCTCCCTAAACCAGCGGAAAGAGAATGAGCAGTTCTTC. The encoded protein is CASSPSLNQRKENEQFF.

Points on this clone: The identical CDR3 is also encoded by other nucleotide sequences in the sample. The V call is TRBV10-1, the J call TRBJ2-1; the D is unclear. The V gene's germline CDR1 is WNHNN and CDR2 SYGVQD (reference sequence). This CDR3 has 13 amino acids. The ends were cut back, 3 bases at V and 4 bases at J, with 7 bases in the middle. DNA for the CDR3: TGCGCCAGCAGTGAAGGGTCTTACAATGAGCAGTTCTTC. Protein product: CASSEGSYNEQFF.

The chain carries TRBV11-3 and TRBJ2-7; perhaps TRBD1 as D (5 bases). V dropped 2 bases and J dropped 7 bases, with 12 bases sitting between them. The germline gives CDR1 SGHNT, CDR2 YENEEA. This CDR3 comprises 13 residues. CDR3 in DNA: TGTGCCAGCAGCTTATCAGAAGGGGCAGAGCAGTACTTC. Protein product: CASSLSEGAEQYF.

In this sample, this clone turned up once. The CDR3 sequence: CASSLRQGADTQYF. The CDR3, as DNA: TGTGCCAGCAGTTTACGTCAGGGAGCCGATACGCAGTATTTT. V gene TRBV27 combines with J gene TRBJ2-3; possibly TRBD1 or TRBD2 for D (5 bases each). V was shortened by 2 bases and J by 6 bases, with 12 bases between the two germline ends. The CDR3 has 14 residues. Germline values: CDR1 MNHEY, CDR2 SMNVEV (reference sequence).

The genes are TRBV5-6 and TRBJ2-7; the D gene could be TRBD1 or TRBD2 (5 bases each). The CDR3 totals 14 residues. Trimming took 2 bases from V and 2 from J, leaving 11 bases between them. Germline loops: CDR1 SGHDT, CDR2 YYEEEE. The CDR3 region has the DNA TGTGCCAGCAGCTTATTCGGGGCTACCTACGAGCAGTACTTC. Translated: CASSLFGATYEQYF.

The chain links TRBV2 to TRBJ2-1, with D maybe TRBD2 (6 bases). The CDR3 is 17 residues long. Germline V gives CDR1 SNHLY, CDR2 FYNNEI. The V end lost 3 bases, the J end lost 1 base, and 16 bases lay between the germline ends. CDR3 coding DNA: TGTGCCAGCAGTGAGATGGGAGCGGGCTTATCCTACAATGAGCAGTTCTTC. Encoded protein: CASSEMGAGLSYNEQFF.

The chain joins TRBV27 to TRBJ2-2, with 10 bases aligning to TRBD2. CDR1 is MNHEY, CDR2 SMNVEV, per germline (reference sequence). The CDR3 runs to 15 residues. J was trimmed by 7 bases and V by 6 bases; bases with no gene match: 8. The CDR3 bases are TGTGCCAGCAGCCCCCTAGCGGGAGTAAACGGGGAGCTGTTTTTT. The encoded protein is CASSPLAGVNGELFF.

J is TRBJ2-1 and V is TRBV7-8, with a tentative D call TRBD2 (5 bases). Germline CDR1 is SGHVS and CDR2 is FQNEAQ. The CDR3 has 16 amino acids. V was trimmed by 5 bases and J by 0 bases, leaving 14 bases between them. This chain's CDR3 is CASSQPTTLSYNEQFF. CDR3 nucleotide sequence: TGTGCCAGCAGCCAACCGACTACCCTCTCCTACAATGAGCAGTTCTTC.

This clone appeared a single time. V and J are TRBV5-5 and TRBJ2-7; the D is unclear. The CDR3 consists of 14 residues. Germline V gene sequence: CDR1 SGHKS, CDR2 YYEKEE (reference sequence). V lost 4 bases and J lost 3, with 14 bases in between. The CDR3 DNA sequence: TGTGCCAGCAGCCCGGTCCCCGTTGGCTACGAGCAGTACTTC. Translation gives CASSPVPVGYEQYF.

This chain joins TRBV7-2 and TRBJ2-5, with D perhaps TRBD2 (5 bases). With 5 bases removed from V and 5 bases from J, the gap between germline ends came to 15 bases. Germline V CDR1 and CDR2: SGHTA, FQGNSA. The CDR3 is 14 residues long. CDR3 bases: TGTGCCAGCAGCCCGCAAGCGGTGGGGGAGACCCAGTACTTC. It codes for CASSPQAVGETQYF. Combining the CDR3 with reference TRBV7-2 and TRBJ2-5 gives the whole variable domain GAGVSQSPSNKVTEKGKDVELRCDPISGHTALYWYRQSLGQGLEFLIYFQGNSAPDKSGLPSDRFSAERTGGSVSTLTIQRTQQEDSAVYLCASSPQAVGETQYFGPGTRLLVL.